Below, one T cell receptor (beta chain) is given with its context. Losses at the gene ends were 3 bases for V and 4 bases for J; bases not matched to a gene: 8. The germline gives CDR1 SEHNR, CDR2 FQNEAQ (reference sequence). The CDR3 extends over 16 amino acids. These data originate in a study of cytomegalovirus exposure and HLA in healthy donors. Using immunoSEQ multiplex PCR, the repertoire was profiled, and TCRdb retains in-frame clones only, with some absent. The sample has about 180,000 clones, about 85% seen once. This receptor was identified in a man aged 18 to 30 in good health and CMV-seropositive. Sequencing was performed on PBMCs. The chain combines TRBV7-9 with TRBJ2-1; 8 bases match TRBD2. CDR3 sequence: CASSLWTAGDYNEQFF. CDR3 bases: TGTGCCAGCAGCTTGTGGACAGCGGGGGATTACAATGAGCAGTTCTTC. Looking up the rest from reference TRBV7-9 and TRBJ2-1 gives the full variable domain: DTGVSQNPRHKITKRGQNVTFRCDPISEHNRLYWYRQTLGQGPEFLTYFQNEAQLEKSRLLSDRFSAERPKGSFSTLEIQRTEQGDSAMYLCASSLWTAGDYNEQFFGPGTRLTVL.